These 21 T cell receptor beta chains share one sample of origin, sequenced in a study of T cell changes during pregnancy in multiple sclerosis. Clones were read by immunoSEQ multiplex PCR, and TCRdb kept only the in-frame ones, dropping some. The table records more than 55,000 clones, roughly 91% of them present only once. The sample here was peripheral blood, taken in the third trimester of pregnancy. The receptors here all came from a female donor in good health, enrolled as a control in a pregnancy study.

The chain uses TRBV7-3 and TRBJ1-1, with a possible D match to TRBD1 (6 bases). The CDR3 is 15 amino acids. Germline lookup yields CDR1 SGHTA and CDR2 FQGTGA. Between the trimmed V and J ends, which lost 7 bases and 0 bases, there was a span of 15 bases. CDR3 nucleotide sequence: TGTGCCAGCATCGAAGCGGGGGCGATGAACACTGAAGCTTTCTTT. This encodes CASIEAGAMNTEAFF.

V and J are TRBV1 and TRBJ1-4; no DNA check was done on the table's D call, TRBD1. TRBV1 is labeled a pseudogene. The CDR3 spans 15 residues. The CDR3 here is CTSSDVDRCNEKLFF. CDR3 nucleotide sequence: TGCACCAGCAGCGACGTAGACAGATGTAATGAAAAACTGTTTTTT.

V usage is TRBV7-8 and J usage is TRBJ2-5, with TRBD2 identical over 7 bases. Per the germline V gene, CDR1 is SGHVS and CDR2 is FQNEAQ. This CDR3 spans 16 amino acids. The J segment lost 2 bases and the V segment lost 4 bases, leaving 10 bases of the junction unmatched. CDR3 residues: CASSYGVAGGQETQYF. In DNA form, the CDR3 reads TGTGCCAGCAGCTACGGAGTAGCGGGCGGGCAAGAGACCCAGTACTTC.

The chain joins TRBV18 to TRBJ1-1; 12 bases are shared with TRBD1. In germline, CDR1 is KGHSH, CDR2 LQKENI. The CDR3 has 16 residues. Losses at the gene ends were 3 bases for V and 4 bases for J; bases not matched to a gene: 6. The CDR3 region has the DNA TGTGCCAGCTCACCGGTCCGGGACAGGGGGCGCACTGAAGCTTTCTTT. It specifies CASSPVRDRGRTEAFF.

This clone was observed a single time. The CDR3 nucleotides are TGTGCCAGCAGCGCCAACAGAGATACGCAGTATTTT. It yields the protein CASSANRDTQYF. V gene TRBV9 combines with J gene TRBJ2-3; D unresolved. The CDR3 has 12 residues. Germline CDR1 SGDLS, CDR2 YYNGEE. V gave up 3 bases and J gave up 5 bases, with 7 bases separating them. Filled out from reference TRBV9 and TRBJ2-3, the complete variable domain reads DSGVTQTPKHLITATGQRVTLRCSPRSGDLSVYWYQQSLDQGLQFLIQYYNGEERAKGNILERFSAQQFPDLHSELNLSSLELGDSALYFCASSANRDTQYFGPGTRLTVL.

CDR3 in amino acids: CASREQGLNYGYTF. CDR3 bases: TGTGCCAGCAGGGAACAGGGGCTAAACTATGGCTACACCTTC. The rearrangement uses TRBV2 and TRBJ1-2; 7 bases align to TRBD1. The CDR3 covers 14 residues. V lost 6 bases, J lost 2 bases, and 6 bases stayed unmatched. CDR1 SNHLY and CDR2 FYNNEI come from the germline V gene.

The V and J genes are TRBV18 and TRBJ2-7, with TRBD1 identical over 7 bases. This CDR3 comprises 14 residues. Trimming removed 5 bases from V and 3 bases from J; junction bases left unmatched: 7. Germline V gene lookup returns CDR1 KGHSH and CDR2 LQKENI. The CDR3 here is CASSSGQVLYEQYF. The CDR3, as DNA: TGTGCCAGCTCATCAGGACAGGTTCTCTACGAGCAGTACTTC.

This clone came up once. V is TRBV10-3 and J is TRBJ1-1, with D hard to call. V was cut by 4 bases and J by 8 bases, with 14 bases left in between. CDR1 is ENHRY and CDR2 is SYGVKD in the germline V gene. This CDR3 is built from 13 residues. The DNA of the CDR3 is TGTGCCATCAGTGGAGGCTATCTCGGGGAAGCTTTCTTT. This translates into CAISGGYLGEAFF.

The chain has TRBV28 and TRBJ2-7; a weak D match, TRBD2 (7 bases). V dropped 8 bases and J dropped 2 bases, with 10 bases sitting between them. This CDR3 is 12 amino acids long. Per germline, CDR1 MDHEN and CDR2 SYDVKM. CDR3 region: CASGGGPYEQYF. CDR3 DNA: TGTGCCAGCGGGGGGGGGCCCTACGAGCAGTACTTC.

This clone came up a few times. The chain uses TRBV19 and TRBJ1-2; D unresolved. This CDR3 is built from 12 residues. Germline values: CDR1 LNHDA, CDR2 SQIVND (reference sequence). With 6 bases removed from V and 7 bases from J, the gap between germline ends came to 12 bases. The CDR3 coding sequence is TGTGCCAGTAGGTCGAGGGAAAGTGGCTACACCTTC. This gives the protein CASRSRESGYTF.

The chain uses TRBV5-4 and TRBJ2-7, with unresolved D. The germline V gene has CDR1 SGHNT and CDR2 YYREEE (reference sequence). This CDR3 has 13 residues. V lost 0 bases and J lost 4, with 8 bases in between. The CDR3 loop is CASSLVSGYEQYF. The CDR3 coding sequence is TGTGCCAGCAGCTTGGTATCCGGTTACGAGCAGTACTTC.

The J gene is TRBJ2-7, the V gene TRBV7-9, with 7 bases fitting TRBD1. The germline CDR1 and CDR2 sequences are SEHNR and FQNEAQ (reference sequence). After removal of 2 bases from V and 2 bases from J, the junction contained 3 bases not matched to a gene. The CDR3 is 14 residues long. CDR3 DNA: TGTGCCAGCAGCTTACCGGGACAGCCCTACGAGCAGTACTTC. Residues: CASSLPGQPYEQYF.

The V call is TRBV7-3, the J call TRBJ1-2, with 8 bases lining up with TRBD1. The CDR3 is 14 amino acids. V lost 4 bases to trimming and J lost 4 bases; unmatched junction nucleotides: 5. Per the germline V gene, CDR1 is SGHTA and CDR2 is FQGTGA. CDR3 residues: CASSSDRGGYGYTF. As DNA, the CDR3 is TGTGCCAGCAGCTCCGACAGGGGTGGCTATGGCTACACCTTC.

J is TRBJ2-7 and V is TRBV2; the match to TRBD1 covers 8 bases. The V and J ends lost 7 bases and 6 bases, in that order; junction bases with no gene match: 17. The V gene's germline CDR1 is SNHLY and CDR2 FYNNEI. The CDR3 runs to 16 residues. CDR3 amino acids: CASTPHTSGTGPEQYF. The CDR3 region has the DNA TGTGCCAGCACTCCTCACACGTCCGGGACAGGTCCCGAGCAGTACTTC.

The chain recombines TRBV4-1 with TRBJ2-3; weak D call: TRBD2 (7 bases). Germline V gene sequence: CDR1 MGHRA, CDR2 YSYEKL. CDR3 length: 16 residues. V was clipped by 0 bases and J by 4 bases, with 14 bases between them. The CDR3 loop reads CASSQDWGGKADTQYF. CDR3 DNA sequence: TGCGCCAGCAGCCAAGATTGGGGGGGCAAGGCAGATACGCAGTATTTT.

This chain joins TRBV18 and TRBJ1-1, with D possibly TRBD1 on 5 matching bases. The germline V gene encodes CDR1 KGHSH and CDR2 LQKENI. The germline V and J ends were trimmed by 6 bases and 8 bases, with 19 bases remaining between them. The CDR3 contains 14 residues. Written as DNA, the CDR3 is TGTGCCAGCTCCCAATCCGGGACTTACCGAGAAGCTTTCTTT. Its protein product is CASSQSGTYREAFF.

This clone has a handful of counts. The J gene is TRBJ2-1, the V gene TRBV5-4; D is perhaps TRBD2 (5 bases). Germline CDR1 SGHNT, CDR2 YYREEE (reference sequence). The CDR3 is 14 amino acids. V was trimmed by 0 bases and J by 4 bases, leaving 8 bases between them. CDR3 DNA sequence: TGTGCCAGCAGCTTGGAAGCGGCTTACAATGAGCAGTTCTTC. Its protein is CASSLEAAYNEQFF.

CDR3 sequence: CASTSIGDRAFADTQYF. The CDR3 bases are TGTGCCAGCACCTCCATAGGGGACAGGGCTTTTGCAGATACGCAGTATTTT. The chain carries TRBV28 and TRBJ2-3, with 9 bases lining up with TRBD1. Germline trimming cut 7 bases from V and 4 bases from J; bases unmatched to any gene: 15. The CDR3 runs to 17 residues. Germline assignment: CDR1 MDHEN and CDR2 SYDVKM.

V is TRBV5-1 and J is TRBJ1-2; 10 bases fit TRBD1. The CDR3 runs 15 residues. From germline, CDR1 is SGHRS and CDR2 YFSETQ. V shed 4 bases, J shed 2 bases, and the junction held 5 bases outside the gene matches. The chain's CDR3 is CASSTRDRGNYGYTF. Written as DNA, the CDR3 is TGCGCCAGCAGCACCCGGGACAGGGGAAACTATGGCTACACCTTC.

J is TRBJ2-7 and V is TRBV30, with D maybe TRBD1 (6 bases). Germline CDR1 and CDR2: GTSNPN and SVGIG (reference sequence). Trimming removed 4 bases at V and 2 bases at J, with 12 bases between. The CDR3 covers 13 residues. The CDR3 loop reads CAWTPTGTYEQYF. CDR3 coding DNA: TGTGCCTGGACCCCAACAGGGACCTACGAGCAGTACTTC.

The chain uses TRBV7-9 and TRBJ1-2; weak D call: TRBD1 (6 bases). Germline CDR1 and CDR2: SEHNR and FQNEAQ (reference sequence). V was trimmed by 8 bases and J by 7 bases, leaving 17 bases between them. The CDR3 sequence is 13 residues long. As DNA, the CDR3 is TGTGCCAGCCTCCGGGGGGCGGGGAGTGGCTACACCTTC. Translated: CASLRGAGSGYTF.